These 3 T cell receptor beta chains were all obtained from the same sample, sequenced in a study of OX40 agonist ivuxolimab in advanced cancers. Profiling relied on immunoSEQ multiplex PCR, and the TCRdb table lists in-frame clones only, not all of them. This sample has tens of thousands of clones, with about 91% found just once. Sequenced material: CD4+ or CD8+ T cells sorted from blood, taken in a trial of the OX40 agonist ivuxolimab. Receptors were obtained from an adult with an advanced solid tumor such as melanoma, head and neck, liver or kidney cancer.

V gene TRBV5-8 combines with J gene TRBJ2-7, with D possibly matching TRBD2 (6 bases). Looked up from germline, CDR1 is SGHTS and CDR2 is YDEGEE. Deletions cut 6 bases from V and 0 bases from J, with 13 bases between. This CDR3 spans 14 amino acids. The CDR3 bases are TGTGCCAGCACCCCCGACGGGAGCTCCTACGAGCAGTACTTC. Translated, it gives CASTPDGSSYEQYF. Based on the CDR3 plus reference TRBV5-8 and TRBJ2-7, the full variable domain is EAGVTQSPTHLIKTRGQQATLRCSPISGHTSVYWYQQALGLGLQFLLWYDEGEERNRGNFPPRFSGRQFPNYSSELNVNALELEDSALYLCASTPDGSSYEQYFGPGTRLTVT.

The J gene is TRBJ2-1, the V gene TRBV11-3; unclear D gene. The CDR3 is 13 amino acids. V was trimmed by 5 bases and J by 3 bases, leaving 8 bases between them. Germline V gives CDR1 SGHNT, CDR2 YENEEA. CDR3 sequence (DNA): TGTGCCAGCAGCCCTGACGGCTACAATGAGCAGTTCTTC. It is translated as CASSPDGYNEQFF.

This chain connects TRBV28 to TRBJ2-7; D possibly corresponds to TRBD2 (6 bases). Germline lookup yields CDR1 MDHEN and CDR2 SYDVKM. This CDR3 comprises 13 residues. Trimming removed 4 bases at V and 7 bases at J, with 14 bases between. The CDR3 DNA follows: TGTGCCAGCAGTTCCGGAGGGGTGGGGGAGCAGTACTTC. It specifies CASSSGGVGEQYF.